This T cell receptor (beta chain) came from a study of blood T cell repertoires in COVID-19. The data were produced by immunoSEQ multiplex PCR, yet TCRdb's version contains in-frame clones alone and is incomplete. The sample includes a few hundred thousand clones, around 90% of them seen just once. The CDR3 runs to 11 residues. Germline assignment: CDR1 DFQATT and CDR2 SNEGSKA (reference sequence). V trimming: 3 bases; J trimming: 11 bases; junction bases outside the gene matches: 6. The clonotype comes from a woman between 35 and 50 years old who had been exposed to COVID-19. The V and J genes are TRBV20-1 and TRBJ1-2; 7 positions match TRBD1. The sequenced sample was PBMCs or T cells enriched from blood (not recorded which). The CDR3 region is CSARTGLSYTF. CDR3 coding DNA: TGCAGTGCTAGGACAGGGTTGAGTTACACCTTC.